The sequence of this T cell receptor (beta chain) was determined in a study of T cells after posttransplantation cyclophosphamide. Study-wide results and caveats: Skin or GI-infiltrating T cells shared few TRB sequences with blood.

TCRdb keeps only in-frame clones here, not all; method: immunoSEQ multiplex PCR. Here the sample spans about 52,000 clones, around 94% being singletons. Trimming took 5 bases from V and 1 from J; bases not matched to a gene: 17. CDR1 SEHNR and CDR2 FQNEAQ come from the germline V gene (reference sequence). CDR3 size: 19 residues. This related bone marrow graft donor gave peripheral blood on the day of marrow donation. In the case of this clone: Its antigen is undetermined.

This sequence originates from a woman aged 25-40 years in good health and a related stem cell transplant donor. The J gene is TRBJ1-2, the V gene TRBV7-9; 9 nucleotides match TRBD1. Sample: PBMCs. For the CDR3, the DNA is TGTGCCAGCAGCCCCTTCTTGGGACAGGGCCGAGGGAGTAACTATGGCTACACCTTC. It encodes CASSPFLGQGRGSNYGYTF.